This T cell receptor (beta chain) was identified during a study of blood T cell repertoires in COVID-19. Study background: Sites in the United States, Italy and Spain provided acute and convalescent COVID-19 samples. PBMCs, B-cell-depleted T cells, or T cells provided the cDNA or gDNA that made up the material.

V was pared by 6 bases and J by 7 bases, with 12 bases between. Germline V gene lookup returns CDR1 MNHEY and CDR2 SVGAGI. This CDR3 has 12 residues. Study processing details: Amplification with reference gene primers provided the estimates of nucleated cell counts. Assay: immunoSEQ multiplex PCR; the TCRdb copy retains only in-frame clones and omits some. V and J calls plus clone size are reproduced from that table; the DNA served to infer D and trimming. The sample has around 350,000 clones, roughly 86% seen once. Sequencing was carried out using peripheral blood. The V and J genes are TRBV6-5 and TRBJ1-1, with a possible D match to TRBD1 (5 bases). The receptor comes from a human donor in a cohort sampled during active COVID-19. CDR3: CASSNYRLEAFF. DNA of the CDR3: TGTGCCAGCAGCAACTACAGGCTTGAAGCTTTCTTT.